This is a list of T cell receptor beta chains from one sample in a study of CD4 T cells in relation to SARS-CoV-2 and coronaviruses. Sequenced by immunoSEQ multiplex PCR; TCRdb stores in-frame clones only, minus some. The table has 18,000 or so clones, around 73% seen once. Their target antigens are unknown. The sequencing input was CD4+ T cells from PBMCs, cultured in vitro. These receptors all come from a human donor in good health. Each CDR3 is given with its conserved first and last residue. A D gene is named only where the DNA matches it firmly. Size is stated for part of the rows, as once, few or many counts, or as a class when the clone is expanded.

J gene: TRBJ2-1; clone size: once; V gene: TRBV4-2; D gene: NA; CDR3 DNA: TGTGCCAGCAGCACTCGGGACAACAATGAGCAGTTCTTC; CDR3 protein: CASSTRDNNEQFF
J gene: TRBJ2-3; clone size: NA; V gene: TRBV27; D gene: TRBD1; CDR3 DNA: TGTGCCAGCAGTTTATTGGACAGGGCAAATACGCAGTATTTT; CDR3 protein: CASSLLDRANTQYF
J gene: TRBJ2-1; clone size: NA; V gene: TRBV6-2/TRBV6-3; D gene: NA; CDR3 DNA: TGTGCCAGCAGTTGGGGGTTTGTGGGGGATGAGCAGTTCTTC; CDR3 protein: CASSWGFVGDEQFF
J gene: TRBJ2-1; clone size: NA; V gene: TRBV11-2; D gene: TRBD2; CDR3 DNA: TGTGCCAGCAGCCGAATAGCGGGAGGAGGTGAGCAGTTCTTC; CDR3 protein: CASSRIAGGGEQFF
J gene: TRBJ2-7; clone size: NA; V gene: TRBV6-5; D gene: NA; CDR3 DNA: TGTGCCAGCAGTTACTCGTTCACAGCGAAAGAGCAGTACTTC; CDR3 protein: CASSYSFTAKEQYF
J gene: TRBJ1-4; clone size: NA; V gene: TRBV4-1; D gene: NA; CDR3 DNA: TGCGCCAGCAGCCAAGGGAGACAGGTTAATGAAAAACTGTTTTTT; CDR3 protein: CASSQGRQVNEKLFF
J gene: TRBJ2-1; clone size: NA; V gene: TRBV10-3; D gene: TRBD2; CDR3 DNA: TGTGCCATCACCAGCGGACTAGCGGGCTACAATGAGCAGTTCTTC; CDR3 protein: CAITSGLAGYNEQFF
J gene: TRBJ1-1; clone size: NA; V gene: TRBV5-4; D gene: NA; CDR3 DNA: TGTGCCAGCAGCCTCCGGACAGTTACTGAAGCTTTCTTT; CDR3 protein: CASSLRTVTEAFF
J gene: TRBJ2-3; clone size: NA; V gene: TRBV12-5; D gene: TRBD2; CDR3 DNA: TGTGCTAGTGGTTTGTTCGGGGGGAACACAGATACGCAGTATTTT; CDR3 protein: CASGLFGGNTDTQYF
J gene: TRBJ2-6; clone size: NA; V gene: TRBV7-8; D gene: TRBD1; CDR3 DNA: TGTGCCAGCAGCCCTGATCCCGGGACAGTCCTCTCTGGGGCCAACGTCCTGACTTTC; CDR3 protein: CASSPDPGTVLSGANVLTF
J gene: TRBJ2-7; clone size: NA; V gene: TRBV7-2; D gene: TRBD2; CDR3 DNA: TGTGCCAGCAGCCCGGGCGGGAGCGGGAGTTTTCACGAGCAGTACTTC; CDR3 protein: CASSPGGSGSFHEQYF
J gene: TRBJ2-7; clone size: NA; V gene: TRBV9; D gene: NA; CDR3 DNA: TGTGCCAGCAGCGTAGCGGTGGGAGGCGAGCAGTACTTC; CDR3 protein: CASSVAVGGEQYF
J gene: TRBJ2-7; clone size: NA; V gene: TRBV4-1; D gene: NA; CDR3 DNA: TGCGCCAGCAGCCAAGAGTGGGGGACCGAGAATTACGAGCAGTACTTC; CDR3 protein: CASSQEWGTENYEQYF
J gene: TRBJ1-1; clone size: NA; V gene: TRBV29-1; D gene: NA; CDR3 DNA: TGCAGCGCCCCGGGACACCTGAACACTGAAGCTTTCTTT; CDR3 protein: CSAPGHLNTEAFF